The rows below give T cell receptor beta chains drawn from one sample of a study of breast tumors, draining lymph nodes, adjacent tissues. TCRdb used MiXCR to reprocess the multiplex PCR reads, holding one entry per CDR3 protein. The sample shows about 63,000 distinct CDR3 sequences, 57% of them seen only once. Sequencing was done on a sample of breast tumor tissue. These receptors were collected from a female donor with breast cancer. Some clones in this sample may be carry-over from other donors' samples. The CDR3 runs from the conserved cysteine through the conserved F or W. The D gene is left open where the match is weak. A clone size is listed for some rows: how often the clone was seen (once, few, many), or a class if it is expanded.

v_gene	d_gene	j_gene	abundance	CDR3nt	CDR3aa
TRBV24-1	.	TRBJ2-6	many	TGTGCCACCAGTGACTCCCGGGAGTCTCTCTCTGGGGCCAACGTCCTGACTTTC	CATSDSRESLSGANVLTF
TRBV5-6	.	TRBJ1-2	many	TGTGCCAGCAGCTTGTTACCGGATTTGGGGTTAACTAACTATGGCTACACCTTC	CASSLLPDLGLTNYGYTF
TRBV10-2	.	TRBJ2-3	many	TGCGCCAGCAGGAAGGGCCCATCCGTGAATACGCAGTATTTT	CASRKGPSVNTQYF
TRBV7-2	TRBD1	TRBJ1-2	once	TGCGCCAGCAGCGCGACAGGGATTAACTATGGCCACACCTTC	CASSATGINYGHTF
TRBV2	TRBD1	TRBJ1-5	.	TGTGCCAGCAGTGAGGGGGGCAGGGGGAGTGACGGCAATCAGCCCCAGCATTTT	CASSEGGRGSDGNQPQHF
TRBV11-3	TRBD2	TRBJ2-1	once	TGTGCCAGTAGCGGGAGTTCCTACAATGAGCAGTTCTTC	CASSGSSYNEQFF
TRBV3-1	.	TRBJ2-7	medium-sized	TGTGCCAGCAGCCCAGGACCGAGCTCCTACGAGCAGTACTTC	CASSPGPSSYEQYF
TRBV10-3	.	TRBJ2-3	many	TGTGCCATCAGTGAAGGGTCGGTTAGCACAGATACGCAGTATTTT	CAISEGSVSTDTQYF
TRBV5-1	.	TRBJ2-5	many	TGCGCCAGCAGCGGGGGAAGAGGCCAAGAGACCCAGTACTTC	CASSGGRGQETQYF
TRBV3-1	TRBD2	TRBJ2-5	.	TGTGCCAGCAGCCTGGGACTAGCGGGACGGGAGACCCAGTACTTC	CASSLGLAGRETQYF
TRBV5-1	TRBD2	TRBJ2-5	many	TGCGCCAGCAGCTTTAGCGGGAGACAAGAGACCCAGTACTTC	CASSFSGRQETQYF
TRBV7-9	.	TRBJ1-2	.	TGTGCCAGCAGTACCGAAGGAACTGGCTACACCTTC	CASSTEGTGYTF
TRBV20-1	.	TRBJ2-3	.	TGCAGCGCTACCCCCCTGGAGGGCCCTCCGACAGATACGCAGTATTTT	CSATPLEGPPTDTQYF
TRBV5-1	.	TRBJ1-4	.	TGCGCCAGCAGCCCGAGAAGGAGAGGGGACGGTGAAAAACTGTTTTTT	CASSPRRRGDGEKLFF
TRBV7-9	TRBD1	TRBJ2-3	.	TGTGCCAGCAGCTTCCTGGACAGGGAGGATGGTACGGATACGCAGTATTTT	CASSFLDREDGTDTQYF
TRBV12-5	.	TRBJ2-5	.	TGTGCTAGTGGTTTCGAGGAGGAGACCCAGTACTTC	CASGFEEETQYF
TRBV10-2	.	TRBJ2-1	many	TGCGCCAGCAGTGATGGTGGGAACTCTCAGTTCTTC	CASSDGGNSQFF
TRBV7-6	TRBD2	TRBJ2-3	.	TGTGCCGGCAGCGGGACTAGCGGGGGAGTAGATACGCAGTATTTT	CAGSGTSGGVDTQYF
TRBV7-9	.	TRBJ2-2	many	TGTGCCAGCAGCTTAAAGGGGACCGGGGAGCTGTTTTTT	CASSLKGTGELFF
TRBV20-1	TRBD1	TRBJ1-4	.	TGCAGTGCTAGGGCCGGGACAGTAGATGAAAAACTGTTTTTT	CSARAGTVDEKLFF
TRBV20-1	.	TRBJ1-4	many	TGCAGTGCCCAGAGCGGCCCAGACGATGAAAAACTGTTTTTT	CSAQSGPDDEKLFF
TRBV5-1	TRBD2	TRBJ2-1	.	TGCGCCAGCAGCCGGAGCGGGAGGTCCGACAATGAGCAGTTCTTC	CASSRSGRSDNEQFF
TRBV7-9	TRBD1	TRBJ1-4	.	TGTGCCAGCAGCCTCAGGGGGGCGGGCGAAAAACTGTTTTTT	CASSLRGAGEKLFF